This TCR beta chain is from a study of glioma-infiltrating T cells. This CDR3 contains 17 residues. CDR1 and CDR2 (germline): LNHDA, SQIVND (reference sequence). J was trimmed by 5 bases and V by 5 bases; bases with no gene match: 13. Using RNA template, CDR3s of TCR alpha and beta were amplified with iRepertoire arm-PCR. A single record per CDR3 protein comes from TCRdb applying MiXCR to the multiplex PCR reads. The profile shows about 210,000 distinct CDR3 sequences, 32% of them singletons. Sample: glioma tissue, nonneoplastic brain tissue, or PBMCs (not recorded which). The sequence was collected from a human donor with low-grade glioma or glioblastoma, undergoing nonglioma brain surgery, or in good health (not recorded which). This chain links TRBV19 with TRBJ1-5, with TRBD1 matching 9 bases. CDR3 in amino acids: CASSSPGQGLRDQPQHF. The CDR3 DNA sequence: TGTGCCAGTAGTTCTCCGGGACAGGGTTTAAGAGATCAGCCCCAGCATTTT. The variable domain in full, completed from reference TRBV19 and TRBJ1-5, reads DGGITQSPKYLFRKEGQNVTLSCEQNLNHDAMYWYRQDPGQGLRLIYYSQIVNDFQKGDIAEGYSVSREKKESFPLTVTSAQKNPTAFYLCASSSPGQGLRDQPQHFGDGTRLSIL.